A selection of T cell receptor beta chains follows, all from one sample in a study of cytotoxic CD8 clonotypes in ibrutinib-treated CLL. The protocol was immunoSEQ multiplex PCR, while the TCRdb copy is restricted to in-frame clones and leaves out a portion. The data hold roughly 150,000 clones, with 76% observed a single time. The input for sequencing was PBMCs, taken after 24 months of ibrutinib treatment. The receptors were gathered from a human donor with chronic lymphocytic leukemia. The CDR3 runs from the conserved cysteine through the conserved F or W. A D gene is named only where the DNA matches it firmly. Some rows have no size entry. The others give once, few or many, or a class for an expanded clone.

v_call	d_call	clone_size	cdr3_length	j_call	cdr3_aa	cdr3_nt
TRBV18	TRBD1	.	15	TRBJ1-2	CASSPTGDWNYGYTF	TGTGCCAGCTCACCAACAGGGGACTGGAACTATGGCTACACCTTC
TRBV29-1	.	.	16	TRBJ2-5	CSSSGGAPSLAETQYF	TGCAGCTCCTCTGGGGGGGCCCCCTCCTTGGCGGAGACCCAGTACTTC
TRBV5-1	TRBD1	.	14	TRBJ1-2	CASSPNPDRAGYTF	TGCGCCAGCAGCCCCAACCCCGACAGGGCGGGCTACACCTTC
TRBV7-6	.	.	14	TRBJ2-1	CASSLVFGSNEQFF	TGTGCCAGCAGCTTAGTCTTCGGGAGTAATGAGCAGTTCTTC
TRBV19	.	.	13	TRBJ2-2	CASSRSRGGELFF	TGTGCCAGTAGTAGAAGCAGGGGTGGGGAGCTGTTTTTT
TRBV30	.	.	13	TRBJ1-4	CAWSVRYNEKLFF	TGTGCCTGGAGTGTAAGGTATAATGAAAAACTGTTTTTT
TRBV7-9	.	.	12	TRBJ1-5	CASSPPQGRKHF	TGTGCCAGCAGCCCACCACAGGGTAGGAAACATTTT
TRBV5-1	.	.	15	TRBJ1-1	CASSWGDRLNTEAFF	TGCGCCAGCAGCTGGGGAGACAGGCTGAACACTGAAGCTTTCTTT
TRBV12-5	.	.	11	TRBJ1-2	CASGFSPSATF	TGTGCTAGTGGTTTCTCGCCTTCGGCCACCTTC
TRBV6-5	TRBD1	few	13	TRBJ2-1	CASRDDGDREQFF	TGTGCCAGCAGGGATGACGGGGACAGGGAGCAGTTCTTC
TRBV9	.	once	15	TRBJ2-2	CASSVFVWNTGELFF	TGTGCCAGCAGCGTTTTTGTTTGGAACACCGGGGAGCTGTTTTTT
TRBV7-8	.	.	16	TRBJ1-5	CASSLVAGTNNQPQHF	TGTGCCAGCAGCTTAGTTGCAGGGACCAACAATCAGCCCCAGCATTTT
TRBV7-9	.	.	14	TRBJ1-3	CASSPPASPNTIYF	TGTGCCAGCAGCCCCCCGGCCAGCCCAAACACCATATATTTT
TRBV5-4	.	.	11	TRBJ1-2	CASSWRYGYTF	TGTGCCAGCAGCTGGAGATATGGCTACACCTTC
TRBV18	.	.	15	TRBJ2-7	CASSPVEGVHYEQYF	TGTGCCAGCTCACCAGTAGAGGGGGTCCATTACGAGCAGTACTTC
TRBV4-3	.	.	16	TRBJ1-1	CASSQGAPGRDTEAFF	TGCGCCAGCAGCCAAGGGGCGCCCGGGAGGGACACTGAAGCTTTCTTT